This TCR beta chain was sequenced during a study of blood T cell repertoires in COVID-19. TCRdb keeps only in-frame clones here, not all; method: immunoSEQ multiplex PCR. Here the sample spans around 430,000 clones, around 88% being singletons. The TCR was taken from a woman between 50 and 59 years old with COVID-19, enrolled during active disease. Source material: peripheral blood.

The chain's CDR3 is CAWRAAYSNQPQHF. CDR3 DNA sequence: TGTGCCTGGAGAGCGGCCTATAGCAATCAGCCCCAGCATTTT. The rearrangement uses TRBV30 and TRBJ1-5; D uncertain. V dropped 3 bases and J dropped 0 bases, with 9 bases sitting between them. Per germline, CDR1 GTSNPN and CDR2 SVGIG (reference sequence). This CDR3 is 14 amino acids long.